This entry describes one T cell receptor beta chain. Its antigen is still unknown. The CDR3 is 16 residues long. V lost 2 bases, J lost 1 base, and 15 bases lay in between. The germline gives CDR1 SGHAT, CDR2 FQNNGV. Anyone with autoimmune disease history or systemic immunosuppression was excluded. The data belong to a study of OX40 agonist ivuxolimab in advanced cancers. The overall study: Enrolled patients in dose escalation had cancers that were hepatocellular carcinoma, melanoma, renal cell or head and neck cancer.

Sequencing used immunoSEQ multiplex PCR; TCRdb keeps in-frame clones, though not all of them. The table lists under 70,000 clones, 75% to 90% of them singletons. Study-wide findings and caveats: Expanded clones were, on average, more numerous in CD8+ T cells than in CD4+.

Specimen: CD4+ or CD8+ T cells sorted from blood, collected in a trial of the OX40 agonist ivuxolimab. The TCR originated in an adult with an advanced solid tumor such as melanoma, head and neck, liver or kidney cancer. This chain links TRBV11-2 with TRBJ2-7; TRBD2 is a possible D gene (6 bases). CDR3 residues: CASSLLGGKGSYEQYF. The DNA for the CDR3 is TGTGCCAGCAGCTTACTCGGCGGGAAGGGGTCCTACGAGCAGTACTTC.